This TCR beta chain comes out of a study of control samples from healthy donors and cancer patients. The repertoire was sequenced with immunoSEQ multiplex PCR; TCRdb's copy has only in-frame clones and lacks some. The data hold approximately 150,000 clones, with approximately 91% observed a single time. The CDR3 length is 12 residues. Trimming removed 4 bases at V and 7 bases at J, with 5 bases between. Germline lookup yields CDR1 LGHDT and CDR2 YNNKEL (reference sequence). The sample consisted of blood. This sequence originates from a man aged 25 to 45 in good health. The J gene is TRBJ1-6, the V gene TRBV3-1 (or the pseudogene TRBV3-2); D remains unclear. The CDR3 DNA is TGTGCCAGCAGCCGGTGGAATTCACCCCTCCACTTT. Protein: CASSRWNSPLHF.